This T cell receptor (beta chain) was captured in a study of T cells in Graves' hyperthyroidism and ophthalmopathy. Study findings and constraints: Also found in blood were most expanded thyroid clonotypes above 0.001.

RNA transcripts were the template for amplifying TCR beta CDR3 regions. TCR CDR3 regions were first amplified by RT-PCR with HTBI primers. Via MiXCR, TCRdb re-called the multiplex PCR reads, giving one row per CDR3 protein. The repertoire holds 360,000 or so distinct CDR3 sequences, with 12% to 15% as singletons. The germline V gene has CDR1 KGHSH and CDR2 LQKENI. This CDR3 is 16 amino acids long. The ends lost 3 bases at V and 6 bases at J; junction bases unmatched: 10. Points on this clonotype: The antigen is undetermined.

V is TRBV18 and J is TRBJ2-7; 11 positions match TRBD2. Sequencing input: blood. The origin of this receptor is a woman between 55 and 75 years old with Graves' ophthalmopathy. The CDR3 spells CASSPPGTSGLGEQYF. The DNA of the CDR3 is TGTGCCAGCTCACCGCCCGGGACTAGCGGACTGGGCGAGCAGTACTTC.